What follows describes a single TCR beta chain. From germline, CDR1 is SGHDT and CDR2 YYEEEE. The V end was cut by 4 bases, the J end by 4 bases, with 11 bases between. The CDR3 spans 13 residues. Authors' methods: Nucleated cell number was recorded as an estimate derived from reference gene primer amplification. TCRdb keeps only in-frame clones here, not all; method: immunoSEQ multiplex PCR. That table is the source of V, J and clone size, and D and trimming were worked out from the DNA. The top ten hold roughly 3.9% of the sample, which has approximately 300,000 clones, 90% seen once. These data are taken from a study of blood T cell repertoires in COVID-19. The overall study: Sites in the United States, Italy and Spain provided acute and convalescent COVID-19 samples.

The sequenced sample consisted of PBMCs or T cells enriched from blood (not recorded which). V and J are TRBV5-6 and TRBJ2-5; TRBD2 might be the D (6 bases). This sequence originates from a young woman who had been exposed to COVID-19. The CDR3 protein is CASSRWGVETQYF. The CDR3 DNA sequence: TGTGCCAGCAGCAGGTGGGGGGTAGAGACCCAGTACTTC.